A single sample gave rise to the 15 T cell receptor beta chains below, sequenced in a study of T cell responses to AZD1222 COVID-19 vaccine. Generated by immunoSEQ multiplex PCR, the TCRdb table keeps only in-frame clones and is missing some. The sample has approximately 100,000 clones; 75% to 90% are singletons. The material was peripheral blood, obtained on day 0 of AZD1222 vaccination. The receptors were sampled from an adult in good health.

V usage is TRBV15 and J usage is TRBJ1-6, with D unresolved. Germline loops: CDR1 LNHNV, CDR2 YYDKDF (reference sequence). Trimming removed 3 bases from V and 10 bases from J, with 13 bases in between. The CDR3 consists of 14 residues. The CDR3 region is CATSRAEVGSPLHF. The DNA for the CDR3 is TGTGCCACCAGCAGGGCCGAAGTGGGCTCACCCCTCCACTTT.

The chain joins TRBV5-4 to TRBJ2-2; 14 bases fit TRBD2. V trimming: 4 bases; J trimming: 4 bases; junction bases outside the gene matches: 3. The V gene's germline CDR1 is SGHNT and CDR2 YYREEE (reference sequence). The CDR3 runs to 16 residues. The CDR3 bases are TGTGCCAGCAGCAATGGACTAGCGGGAGGCACCGGGGAGCTGTTTTTT. It translates to CASSNGLAGGTGELFF.

This chain links TRBV5-1 with TRBJ1-6; D remains unclear. V was clipped by 5 bases and J by 13 bases, with 19 bases between them. The CDR3 is 14 residues long. Per the germline V gene, CDR1 is SGHRS and CDR2 is YFSETQ. For the CDR3, the DNA is TGCGCCAGCAGTCAAGGGATGGCGGGGAATCCCCTCCACTTT. Protein sequence: CASSQGMAGNPLHF. Supplemented by reference TRBV5-1 and TRBJ1-6, the full variable domain reads KAGVTQTPRYLIKTRGQQVTLSCSPISGHRSVSWYQQTPGQGLQFLFEYFSETQRNKGNFPGRFSGRQFSNSRSEMNVSTLELGDSALYLCASSQGMAGNPLHFGNGTRLTVT.

This sequence joins TRBV7-9 and TRBJ1-2; D gene ambiguous. CDR3 length equals 14 residues. V lost 1 base to trimming and J lost 7 bases, with 13 bases between them. Germline V gene lookup returns CDR1 SEHNR and CDR2 FQNEAQ (reference sequence). The CDR3 DNA reads as TGTGCCAGCAGCTTAGGGTCCAGCGACGGTGGCTACACCTTC. It yields the protein CASSLGSSDGGYTF. Complete variable domain (other parts from reference TRBV7-9 and TRBJ1-2): DTGVSQNPRHKITKRGQNVTFRCDPISEHNRLYWYRQTLGQGPEFLTYFQNEAQLEKSRLLSDRFSAERPKGSFSTLEIQRTEQGDSAMYLCASSLGSSDGGYTFGSGTRLTVV.

This clone has only a few counts. V and J are TRBV6-5 and TRBJ2-2; TRBD1 agrees at 9 bases. This CDR3 is 16 amino acids long. Trimming cost V 2 bases and J 4 bases; bases outside gene matches: 5. Germline CDR1 reads MNHEY; CDR2 reads SVGAGI. CDR3 region: CASSYLDRGFTGELFF. CDR3 bases: TGTGCCAGCAGTTACCTGGACAGGGGCTTCACCGGGGAGCTGTTTTTT.

The chain has TRBV4-3 and TRBJ1-1; no reliable D call. Germline V lookup: CDR1 LGHNA, CDR2 YSLEER. The V gene lost 5 bases and the J gene lost 0 bases, with 7 bases spanning the gap. The CDR3 length is 13 residues. The CDR3 reads CASSSRMNTEAFF. In DNA, the CDR3 is TGCGCCAGCAGCAGCCGAATGAACACTGAAGCTTTCTTT.

V and J are TRBV6-2 or TRBV6-3 and TRBJ2-1; D gene ambiguous. The CDR3 has 16 residues. The V gene lost 2 bases and the J gene lost 4 bases, with 15 bases spanning the gap. In germline, CDR1 is MNHEY, CDR2 SVGEGT. The chain's CDR3 is CASSYRGTQKYNEQFF. The CDR3 region has the DNA TGTGCCAGCAGTTACCGCGGAACCCAAAAATACAATGAGCAGTTCTTC.

This clone showed up just a few times. The rearrangement uses TRBV5-4 and TRBJ1-2; TRBD1 matches at 8 bases. V gave up 4 bases and J gave up 4 bases; unmatched junction bases: 6. The CDR3 totals 14 residues. The V gene's germline CDR1 is SGHNT and CDR2 YYREEE (reference sequence). CDR3 amino acids: CASSPGDRSYGYTF. CDR3 nucleotide sequence: TGTGCCAGCAGCCCTGGGGACAGGTCCTATGGCTACACCTTC.

This rearrangement joins TRBV5-1 to TRBJ1-1, with no clear D. V lost 0 bases, J lost 1 base, and 7 bases lay in between. The germline V gene encodes CDR1 SGHRS and CDR2 YFSETQ. The CDR3 length is 14 residues. Here the CDR3 reads CASSLGRENTEAFF. The CDR3 DNA reads as TGCGCCAGCAGCTTGGGTCGGGAGAACACTGAAGCTTTCTTT.

The chain recombines TRBV19 with TRBJ1-1, with D perhaps TRBD1 (5 bases). From germline, CDR1 is LNHDA and CDR2 SQIVND (reference sequence). The CDR3 contains 14 residues. The V end lost 3 bases, the J end lost 5 bases, and 13 bases lay between the germline ends. The chain's CDR3 is CASSMGPGGTEAFF. In nucleotides, the CDR3 is TGTGCCAGTAGTATGGGGCCCGGAGGGACTGAAGCTTTCTTT.

This clone came up a few times. The chain links TRBV9 to TRBJ2-3, with TRBD2 matching 7 bases. This CDR3 has 16 residues. The germline V gene encodes CDR1 SGDLS and CDR2 YYNGEE. Trimming removed 0 bases from V and 1 base from J; junction bases left unmatched: 5. CDR3 nucleotides: TGTGCCAGCAGCGTAGTCTACAGCGGGGGCACAGATACGCAGTATTTT. This encodes CASSVVYSGGTDTQYF.

The chain is built from TRBV7-2 and TRBJ1-5; 7 bases fit TRBD1. CDR1 is SGHTA and CDR2 is FQGNSA in the germline V gene. The V and J ends lost 4 bases and 3 bases, in that order; junction bases with no gene match: 9. The CDR3 sequence is 16 residues long. CDR3 loop: CASSSLGRGFNQPQHF. In DNA form, the CDR3 reads TGTGCCAGCAGCTCCCTGGGCAGGGGGTTCAATCAGCCCCAGCATTTT.

The chain uses TRBV12-5 and TRBJ1-1, with 12 positions matching TRBD1. This CDR3 is 17 amino acids long. Germline assignment: CDR1 LGHNT and CDR2 FRNRAP. In DNA, the CDR3 is TGTCCCCGGCGCCCGATAGGGACAGGGGGCGTGAGGAATGAAGCTTTCTTT. This gives the protein CPRRPIGTGGVRNEAFF.

CDR3 nucleotide sequence: TGTGCCAGCAGTTACCGGGTAGATACGCAGTATTTT. Translated, it gives CASSYRVDTQYF. The genes are TRBV6-2 or TRBV6-3 and TRBJ2-3; D is ambiguous. CDR1 is MNHEY, CDR2 SVGEGT, per germline. Trimming shortened V by 2 bases and J by 5 bases, and 5 bases separated the two germline ends. There are 12 residues in the CDR3.

The chain links TRBV18 to TRBJ2-7, with 8 bases aligning to TRBD1. The trim removed 3 bases at V and 6 bases at J, leaving 4 bases unmatched. CDR3 size: 13 residues. Germline V gene data show CDR1 as KGHSH and CDR2 as LQKENI. The CDR3 DNA sequence: TGTGCCAGCTCACCTCAGGGGGCGAGCGAGCAGTACTTC. The encoded protein is CASSPQGASEQYF.